Sequencing of this TCR beta chain was carried out in a study of tumour-infiltrating T cells in Burkitt lymphoma. Whole-study context: The Burkitt lymphoma cohort spanned all epidemiological subtypes. Overall and progression-free survival were predicted by productive clonality.

Assay: immunoSEQ multiplex PCR; the TCRdb copy retains only in-frame clones and omits some. Of about 1,300 clones in the sample, around 83% were seen once. V lost 2 bases, J lost 12 bases, and 9 bases lay in between. Germline CDR1 reads SGHTS; CDR2 reads YDEGEE. This CDR3 has 11 residues. Broader study findings: Several public clonotypes were shared across many Burkitt lymphoma patients.

This clone was found once. The target antigen is unknown. V is TRBV5-8 and J is TRBJ1-5; D is uncertain. This sequence was found in a human donor with Burkitt lymphoma. Material: tumor tissue. The CDR3 protein is CASSLENLQHF. The CDR3 DNA follows: TGTGCCAGCAGCTTAGAGAATCTCCAGCATTTT. Complete variable domain (other parts from reference TRBV5-8 and TRBJ1-5): EAGVTQSPTHLIKTRGQQATLRCSPISGHTSVYWYQQALGLGLQFLLWYDEGEERNRGNFPPRFSGRQFPNYSSELNVNALELEDSALYLCASSLENLQHFGDGTRLSIL.